The clone carrying this T cell receptor (beta chain) was picked up many times. The target antigen is unknown. TCRdb ran MiXCR on the reads and lists one entry per CDR3 protein. This sample yields about 890,000 distinct CDR3 sequences, of which around 30% are seen a single time; roughly an eighth belongs to the top ten. This entry comes from a study of T cell repertoires in cytomegalovirus infection. Overall study context: Researchers turned to recently identified HLA-C-restricted CMV epitopes as well as well-studied HLA-B-restricted ones. Carrying CMV and the relevant HLA type showed in public TCR beta signatures. Study observations and caveats: Within the response measured ex vivo, HLA-C-restricted CMV-specific TCR beta clonotypes were dominant. Identification of carriers of CMV plus the relevant HLA was performed using cumulative public TCR beta family frequency.

This CDR3 has 13 amino acids. CDR1 and CDR2 (germline): DFQATT, SNEGSKA (reference sequence). With 3 bases removed from V and 5 bases from J, the gap between germline ends came to 10 bases. The sequence came from a human donor in good health (CMV status not recorded). Some clones in this sample may be carry-over from other donors' samples. The V and J genes are TRBV20-1 and TRBJ2-2; D is uncertain. The specimen was cultured CD8+ T cells from PBMCs, collected from culture after CMV antigen stimulation. The CDR3, as DNA: TGCAGTGCTAGGGGCGCCGTAACCGGGGAGCTGTTTTTT. As protein: CSARGAVTGELFF.